The 27 T cell receptor beta chains below come from one sample, sequenced in a study of memory CD8 T cells in hepatitis C reinfection. As for time point: pre-reinfection, 55 to 20 weeks before reinfection detection. Sorted cells were sequenced directly ex vivo without any in vitro expansion. Measured with immunoSEQ multiplex PCR; TCRdb has only the in-frame clones, and not every one. This repertoire shows 45,000 to 65,000 clones, about 90% found once; its top ten account for roughly 1%. Sequencing input: naive CD8+ T cells sorted from blood. The receptors here all came from a man younger than 35 with hepatitis C virus infection.

The chain is built from TRBV13 and TRBJ2-1; TRBD2 is a possible D gene (5 bases). This CDR3 has 11 amino acids. The ends were cut back, 6 bases at V and 7 bases at J, with 7 bases in the middle. CDR1 and CDR2 from the germline V gene are PRHDT and FYEKMQ (reference sequence). The CDR3 nucleotides read TGTGCCAGCAGTGGAGGAAATGAGCAGTTCTTC. Translating gives CASSGGNEQFF.

The gene calls are TRBV5-1 and TRBJ2-7, with 10 bases identical to TRBD2. Unmatched junction bases numbered 6, after V lost 4 bases and J lost 5 bases. Germline V gene lookup returns CDR1 SGHRS and CDR2 YFSETQ. The CDR3 totals 14 residues. The CDR3 loop reads CASSLGLAAHEQYF. The CDR3 DNA reads as TGCGCCAGCAGCCTCGGACTAGCGGCCCACGAGCAGTACTTC.

The V gene is TRBV18, the J gene TRBJ2-1; 11 bases align to TRBD2. The CDR3 extends over 18 amino acids. Germline CDR1 is KGHSH and CDR2 is LQKENI. V trimming: 3 bases; J trimming: 0 bases; junction bases outside the gene matches: 7. In DNA, the CDR3 is TGTGCCAGCTCACCGGGACTAGCGGCGGTGAGCTCCTACAATGAGCAGTTCTTC. It is translated as CASSPGLAAVSSYNEQFF.

This clone was counted once. This chain connects TRBV30 to TRBJ1-5, with a tentative D call TRBD1 (5 bases). V lost 0 bases and J 6 bases, leaving 12 bases between the germline ends. CDR1 is GTSNPN, CDR2 SVGIG, per germline (reference sequence). The CDR3 has 14 residues. CDR3 protein: CAWSVSGFGQPQHF. CDR3 coding DNA: TGTGCCTGGAGTGTATCAGGGTTCGGTCAGCCCCAGCATTTT.

J is TRBJ1-6 and V is TRBV9; TRBD1 is a possible D gene (5 bases). Germline V gives CDR1 SGDLS, CDR2 YYNGEE. Between the trimmed V and J ends, which lost 0 bases and 8 bases, there was a span of 6 bases. CDR3 length: 13 residues. The CDR3 loop is CASSVGGDSPLHF. The CDR3 region has the DNA TGTGCCAGCAGCGTAGGGGGGGATTCACCCCTCCACTTT.

This clone has a handful of counts. This chain joins TRBV13 and TRBJ2-2; D is undetermined. Trimming took 2 bases from V and 6 from J, leaving 4 bases between them. The germline gives CDR1 PRHDT, CDR2 FYEKMQ (reference sequence). This CDR3 comprises 12 residues. The CDR3 loop reads CASSLSAGELFF. CDR3 bases: TGTGCCAGCAGCTTAAGCGCCGGGGAGCTGTTTTTT. Full variable domain (outside the CDR3, taken from reference TRBV13 and TRBJ2-2): AAGVIQSPRHLIKEKRETATLKCYPIPRHDTVYWYQQGPGQDPQFLISFYEKMQSDKGSIPDRFSAQQFSDYHSELNMSSLELGDSALYFCASSLSAGELFFGEGSRLTVL.

The genes are TRBV12-5 and TRBJ2-7, with TRBD2 as a possible D gene (6 bases). This CDR3 has 16 amino acids. The germline gives CDR1 LGHNT, CDR2 FRNRAP. V gave up 6 bases and J gave up 2 bases, with 20 bases separating them. CDR3 sequence (DNA): TGTGCTAGTGGCCAACTCCCGGGACTCCCTGCCTACGAGCAGTACTTC. The encoded protein is CASGQLPGLPAYEQYF.

The rearrangement uses TRBV7-2 and TRBJ2-3; TRBD2 matches at 7 bases. The CDR3 covers 16 residues. With V trimmed by 4 bases and J by 5 bases, 12 bases remained unmatched. The germline V gene has CDR1 SGHTA and CDR2 FQGNSA. CDR3 sequence reads: CASSSNPGLRGDTQYF. The CDR3 DNA reads as TGTGCCAGCAGCTCCAACCCGGGACTAAGGGGAGATACGCAGTATTTT.

The rearrangement joins TRBV7-2 to TRBJ2-5, with TRBD1 matching 7 bases. V was pared by 1 base and J by 1 base, with 6 bases of the junction left unmatched. This CDR3 has 16 amino acids. The germline gives CDR1 SGHTA, CDR2 FQGNSA. The CDR3 sequence: CASSLGTGEGQETQYF. CDR3 nucleotide sequence: TGTGCCAGCAGCTTAGGAACAGGGGAAGGCCAAGAGACCCAGTACTTC.

This chain links TRBV27 with TRBJ2-1; 8 bases fit TRBD2. Germline values: CDR1 MNHEY, CDR2 SMNVEV (reference sequence). V trimming: 1 base; J trimming: 3 bases; junction bases outside the gene matches: 5. The CDR3 is 16 residues long. The CDR3 DNA is TGTGCCAGCAGTTTATATCGTGCGGGAGGCTACAATGAGCAGTTCTTC. Translated, it gives CASSLYRAGGYNEQFF.

V is TRBV28 and J is TRBJ2-7, with D possibly being TRBD1 (5 bases). The CDR3 is 15 amino acids. Trimming removed 4 bases at V and 0 bases at J, with 13 bases between. Germline CDR1 MDHEN, CDR2 SYDVKM. CDR3 sequence (DNA): TGTGCCAGCAGTTACGGACACCTCAGCTCCTACGAGCAGTACTTC. This translates into CASSYGHLSSYEQYF.

The gene calls are TRBV7-9 and TRBJ2-5, with 12 positions matching TRBD2. The junction had 4 bases not matched to a gene; V was cut back by 2 bases and J by 3 bases. The CDR3 totals 16 residues. CDR1 and CDR2 (germline): SEHNR, FQNEAQ (reference sequence). The CDR3 loop is CASSLRASGGEETQYF. In DNA form, the CDR3 reads TGTGCCAGCAGCTTAAGGGCTAGCGGGGGGGAAGAGACCCAGTACTTC.

This chain connects TRBV7-2 to TRBJ2-1; the match to TRBD2 covers 10 bases. The CDR3 runs to 16 residues. V dropped 6 bases and J dropped 8; count of bases not matched to a gene: 13. Germline CDR1 and CDR2: SGHTA and FQGNSA. CDR3 nucleotides: TGTGCCAGCAGATCGCCACTAGCGGGAAAAGGCTATGAGCAGTTCTTC. Protein: CASRSPLAGKGYEQFF.

This chain links TRBV19 with TRBJ1-5; a weak D match, TRBD1 (5 bases). The germline V gene encodes CDR1 LNHDA and CDR2 SQIVND (reference sequence). Trimming pared 6 bases from V and 9 bases from J, leaving 15 bases between. The CDR3 length is 13 residues. CDR3 in DNA: TGTGCCAGTAGCTCCGGGACTGCCGGGCCCCAGCATTTT. It encodes CASSSGTAGPQHF.

The rearrangement uses TRBV6-7 and TRBJ2-3; 9 nucleotides line up with TRBD1. TRBV6-7 is filed as an ORF, its function uncertain. The CDR3 runs 16 residues. Unmatched junction bases numbered 5, after V lost 0 bases and J lost 4 bases. The CDR3 nucleotides are TGTGCCAGCAGTTACTCTAGGGACAGGGTGCCAGATACGCAGTATTTT. It yields the protein CASSYSRDRVPDTQYF.

The genes are TRBV6-1 and TRBJ2-3; TRBD2 is a possible D gene (6 bases). The CDR3 covers 14 residues. With 1 base removed from V and 4 bases from J, the gap between germline ends came to 9 bases. The germline CDR1 and CDR2 sequences are MNHNS and SASEGT. CDR3: CASSEVGGSDTQYF. The CDR3 DNA is TGTGCCAGCAGTGAAGTCGGAGGGTCAGATACGCAGTATTTT.

The V call is TRBV9, the J call TRBJ2-3; maybe TRBD2 (6 bases). The CDR3 length is 16 residues. In germline, CDR1 is SGDLS, CDR2 YYNGEE. V shed 2 bases and J shed 3 bases, with 16 bases lying between them. CDR3 sequence reads: CASSVGGSGRTDTQYF. In DNA, the CDR3 is TGTGCCAGCAGCGTCGGAGGGAGCGGTCGAACAGATACGCAGTATTTT.

The CDR3 spells CASQGALTYEQYV. In DNA, the CDR3 is TGTGCCAGCCAAGGGGCCTTAACCTACGAGCAGTACGTC. V and J are TRBV28 and TRBJ2-7, with D perhaps TRBD1 (5 bases). The length of the CDR3 is 13 residues. Germline assignment: CDR1 MDHEN and CDR2 SYDVKM. V lost 8 bases to trimming and J lost 2 bases, with 13 bases between them.

V is TRBV4-1 and J is TRBJ2-2, with 14 bases fitting TRBD2. Unmatched junction bases numbered 4, after V lost 3 bases and J lost 4 bases. The CDR3 is 17 residues long. Germline V gene sequence: CDR1 MGHRA, CDR2 YSYEKL. CDR3 DNA sequence: TGCGCCAGCAGCCACCGACTAGCGGGGGGGGGCACCGGGGAGCTGTTTTTT. The encoded protein is CASSHRLAGGGTGELFF.

This rearrangement joins TRBV6-1 to TRBJ1-2; TRBD1 agrees at 7 bases. This CDR3 is 15 amino acids long. Trimming at V came to 4 bases and at J to 8 bases, leaving 13 bases not matched to a gene. CDR1 is MNHNS and CDR2 is SASEGT in the germline V gene. The CDR3 nucleotides read TGTGCCAGCAGTGGGGACGGGGACAGCCTCTGGGGCTACACCTTC. Protein product: CASSGDGDSLWGYTF.

This chain connects TRBV18 to TRBJ2-6; no reliable D call. V dropped 3 bases and J dropped 4 bases, with 13 bases sitting between them. The germline V gene has CDR1 KGHSH and CDR2 LQKENI. The CDR3 spans 16 residues. The CDR3 sequence: CASSPGQPSGANVLTF. The CDR3 DNA reads as TGTGCCAGCTCACCTGGGCAGCCATCCGGGGCCAACGTCCTGACTTTC.

The rearrangement links TRBV14 to TRBJ2-1; weak D call: TRBD1 (5 bases). This CDR3 region has 15 residues. V lost 3 bases and J lost 1, with 10 bases in between. The germline V gene encodes CDR1 SGHDN and CDR2 FVKESK. CDR3 DNA sequence: TGTGCCAGCAGCCAGGGGCAGGAGTCCTACAATGAGCAGTTCTTC. It encodes CASSQGQESYNEQFF.

This clone appeared a few times. This CDR3 is also generated by other DNA sequences in the sample. The genes are TRBV19 and TRBJ1-5; D gene ambiguous. The V gene lost 1 base and the J gene lost 6 bases, with 4 bases spanning the gap. The CDR3 sequence is 12 residues long. Looked up from germline, CDR1 is LNHDA and CDR2 is SQIVND (reference sequence). CDR3 bases: TGTGCCAGTAGTATAGGAGGTCAGCCCCAGCATTTT. It yields the protein CASSIGGQPQHF.

The chain links TRBV2 to TRBJ2-7; 12 nucleotides match TRBD2. The CDR3 covers 17 residues. Germline values: CDR1 SNHLY, CDR2 FYNNEI. J lost 0 bases, V lost 2 bases, and 5 bases had no gene match. CDR3 region: CASSEPLTSGSSYEQYF. The CDR3 DNA is TGTGCCAGCAGTGAACCCCTGACTAGCGGGAGCTCCTACGAGCAGTACTTC. The full variable domain, rest sourced from reference TRBV2 and TRBJ2-7, is EPEVTQTPSHQVTQMGQEVILRCVPISNHLYFYWYRQILGQKVEFLVSFYNNEISEKSEIFDDQFSVERPDGSNFTLKIRSTKLEDSAMYFCASSEPLTSGSSYEQYFGPGTRLTVT.

The V gene is TRBV11-2, the J gene TRBJ2-3, with 8 bases aligning to TRBD2. Germline-derived CDR1 and CDR2 are SGHAT and FQNNGV. The CDR3 has 16 amino acids. The J segment lost 4 bases and the V segment lost 1 base, leaving 7 bases of the junction unmatched. CDR3 loop: CASSLVREASSDTQYF. In DNA, the CDR3 is TGTGCCAGCAGCTTAGTGCGGGAGGCCAGTTCAGATACGCAGTATTTT.

The CDR3 reads CASGQGVGQPQHF. The CDR3 DNA sequence: TGTGCCAGCGGACAGGGGGTAGGTCAGCCCCAGCATTTT. The chain carries TRBV6-6 and TRBJ1-5; TRBD1 matches at 10 bases. The ends lost 8 bases at V and 6 bases at J; junction bases unmatched: 4. The CDR3 consists of 13 residues. CDR1 MNHNY and CDR2 SVGAGI come from the germline V gene (reference sequence).

CDR3 nucleotide sequence: TGTGCCAGCAGCCAAGGGGCGGAGAACGATGAGCAGTTCTTC. Translating gives CASSQGAENDEQFF. This rearrangement joins TRBV7-3 to TRBJ2-1; maybe TRBD1 (5 bases). Trimming took off 5 bases at V and 8 bases at J, with 16 bases between the two ends. This CDR3 has 14 residues. In germline, CDR1 is SGHTA, CDR2 FQGTGA.